This TCR beta chain was profiled in a study of a mutant IDH1 vaccine in newly diagnosed glioma. Turning to the study itself: Patients got their first vaccination 4-6 weeks after radiotherapy alone, or with temozolomide cycles. Males made up about 62% and females approximately 38% of treated patients, whose mean age was around 41 years. Most patients had received both radiotherapy and temozolomide, the prior options being radiotherapy, temozolomide, or both.

This clone was seen a few times. Its antigen is not known. Trimming shortened V by 4 bases and J by 3 bases, and 13 bases separated the two germline ends. CDR3 length: 14 residues. Germline CDR1 and CDR2: SGHDT and YYEEEE. Libraries were prepared by immunoSEQ multiplex PCR; TCRdb keeps only in-frame clonotypes and omits some of them. This sample carries tens of thousands of clones, approximately 86% of them seen once, and the ten largest clones take 18%. Time point noted: week 47, end of study. In the vaccine, a single dose held 300 ug of the mutant IDH1 20-mer peptide, along with topical imiquimod. Vaccinations, eight in total, occurred in weeks 1, 3, 5, 7, 11, 15, 19, 23.

The specimen comprised PBMCs, sampled from a glioma patient whose treatment included an IDH1 peptide vaccine. V is TRBV5-6 and J is TRBJ1-1; D remains ambiguous. This receptor was identified in a man younger than 35 with glioma. Some clones in this sample may be carry-over from other donors' samples. The CDR3 DNA reads TGTGCCAGCAGCCCCGAAGGCGGTTACACTGAAGCTTTCTTT. This codes for CASSPEGGYTEAFF.